Listed below are T cell receptor beta chains from one sample, sequenced in a study of T cells in Graves' hyperthyroidism and ophthalmopathy. TCRdb used MiXCR to reprocess the multiplex PCR reads, holding one entry per CDR3 protein. The data show about half a million distinct CDR3 sequences, around 21% seen once. Sequenced sample: blood. The receptors were gathered from a man between 18 and 29 years old with Graves' hyperthyroidism. The CDR3 runs from the conserved cysteine through the conserved F or W. D genes are given only for firm matches. Size is stated for part of the rows, as once, few or many counts, or as a class when the clone is expanded.

j_call d_call clone_size v_call cdr3_nt cdr3_aa
TRBJ1-5 TRBD1 - TRBV27 TGTGCCAGCAGTTTCCAGGGGGCGGAGGGTCACAATCAGCCCCAGCATTTT CASSFQGAEGHNQPQHF
TRBJ1-1 - many TRBV6-1 TGTGCCAGCAGTGAATCGGGGGGAGCAAACACTGAAGCTTTCTTT CASSESGGANTEAFF
TRBJ1-2 TRBD1 many TRBV12-3/TRBV12-4 TGTGCCAGCAGCCGGGACAGGGCGGGATTCGATGGCTACACCTTC CASSRDRAGFDGYTF
TRBJ1-2 - many TRBV27 TGTGCCAGCAGTCCGTACATCGGAAGCTATGGCTACACCTTC CASSPYIGSYGYTF
TRBJ1-2 TRBD1 many TRBV6-5 TGTGCCAGCAGCGCAGGGGGCCATTATGGCTACACCTTC CASSAGGHYGYTF
TRBJ2-2 - many TRBV2 TGTGCCAGCAGTGAATCCAGGACCGGGGAGCTGTTTTTT CASSESRTGELFF
TRBJ1-1 - many TRBV12-3/TRBV12-4 TGTGCCAGCAGCGGCACCCTATTGAACACTGAAGCTTTCTTT CASSGTLLNTEAFF
TRBJ1-1 - few TRBV7-9 TGTGCCAGCAGCTCGATGGGAATTAACACTGAAGCTTTCTTT CASSSMGINTEAFF
TRBJ2-5 - many TRBV24-1 TGTGCCACCAGTGCCCAAGGCACAGCTCAAGAGACCCAGTACTTC CATSAQGTAQETQYF
TRBJ1-1 - many TRBV20-1 TGCAGTGCTCCCGGAGCTTTCTTT CSAPGAFF
TRBJ1-5 TRBD1 - TRBV24-1 TGTGCCACCAGTGATTTGCAAATCTCAAACCAGCCGGGACAGGGGTCCCCGGAGCCCCAGCATTTT CATSDLQISNQPGQGSPEPQHF
TRBJ2-7 TRBD1 - TRBV27 TGTGCCAGCAAACCATATTCGGGGACAGAAAAGCAGTACTTC CASKPYSGTEKQYF
TRBJ2-5 - few TRBV4-2 TGTGCCAGCAGCCTTCTAGGGACTCGTGAGACCCAGTACTTC CASSLLGTRETQYF
TRBJ2-7 - many TRBV19 TGTGCCAGTAGTCCCCGCGGGCTCTACGAGCAGTACTTC CASSPRGLYEQYF
TRBJ1-5 - - TRBV6-1 TGTGCCAGCAGCTCAAGCACGGGACCCAATCAGCCCCAGCATTTT CASSSSTGPNQPQHF
TRBJ1-2 - - TRBV12-3/TRBV12-4 TGTGCCAGCAGTTTCCTACAGCTTGATGGTTACACCTTC CASSFLQLDGYTF
TRBJ1-1 - many TRBV10-3 TGTGCCATCAGCCCATGGGGGGTCAACACTGAAGCTTTCTTT CAISPWGVNTEAFF
TRBJ2-5 TRBD1 many TRBV7-2 TGTGCCAGCAGCTTCTCGGGGACAGGGGAGACCCAGTACTTC CASSFSGTGETQYF
TRBJ2-7 - many TRBV29-1 TGCAGCGCCGATGACGGGGGACGGGGGGAGCAGTACTTC CSADDGGRGEQYF
TRBJ2-7 TRBD1 - TRBV13 TGTGCCAGCAGCCCGGGGCCAGGGGGCATCTACGAGCAGTACTTC CASSPGPGGIYEQYF
TRBJ1-5 TRBD1 many TRBV6-1 TGTGCCACCGAGGGGACAGAGTATCAGCCCCAGCATTTT CATEGTEYQPQHF
TRBJ1-1 - - TRBV6-2/TRBV6-3 TGTGCCAGCAGTTCCCTGAGGTACAGACTGGGGCGAACTGAAGCTTTCTTT CASSSLRYRLGRTEAFF
TRBJ1-5 TRBD1 once TRBV2 TGTGCCAGCAGTGTAAAAGTGGACAGGGCTCAAGACTATAGCAATCAGCCCCAGCATTTT CASSVKVDRAQDYSNQPQHF
TRBJ1-1 - many TRBV19 TGTGCCAGTAGCTGGGGACACTTGAACACTGAAGCTTTCTTT CASSWGHLNTEAFF
TRBJ1-2 - many TRBV6-5 TGTGCCAGCAGTTATGAAGGAAGAGGTGGCTACACCTTC CASSYEGRGGYTF
TRBJ2-7 - few TRBV7-2 TGTGCCAGCAGCGCCGGGATCTTCTACGAGCAGTACTTC CASSAGIFYEQYF
TRBJ1-2 - - TRBV12-3/TRBV12-4 TGTGCCAGCAGTTGGGGGGCCGGGTCCGGCTACACCTTC CASSWGAGSGYTF
TRBJ2-5 TRBD2 - TRBV4-2 TGTGCCAGCAGCATCAAACCCCTGAGGCTAGCGGGACAAGAGACCCAGTACTTC CASSIKPLRLAGQETQYF
TRBJ2-7 - many TRBV20-1 TGCAGTGCTAGAGATGGGGGTTTCTACGAGCAGTACTTC CSARDGGFYEQYF
TRBJ2-5 - many TRBV19 TGTGCCAGTAGTATGAGTCACTTGTACCAAGAGACCCAGTACTTC CASSMSHLYQETQYF
TRBJ1-1 - many TRBV9 TGTGCCAGCAGCTTAATCCCGGGACGGGATATGAACACTGAAGCTTTCTTT CASSLIPGRDMNTEAFF
TRBJ2-2 - - TRBV11-1 TGTGCCAGCAGCTTAAGGGAAACAGGGAACACCGGGGAGCTGTTTTTT CASSLRETGNTGELFF
TRBJ1-1 TRBD1 many TRBV6-1 TGTGCCAGCAGTGAACAGCCCGGGACAGGGGCCGCGCTCTTT CASSEQPGTGAALF
TRBJ2-7 - - TRBV12-3/TRBV12-4 TGTGCCAGCTCACCACAGGTACAGAGGTACGAGCAGTACTTC CASSPQVQRYEQYF
TRBJ2-7 TRBD1 few TRBV6-5 TGTGCCAGCAGTTATTACAGGGGGACCGGATACGAGCAGTACTTC CASSYYRGTGYEQYF
TRBJ1-2 TRBD1 - TRBV18 TGTGCCAGCTCACCTCGGGACAGTTTGGATGGCTACACCTTC CASSPRDSLDGYTF
TRBJ1-2 - many TRBV11-1 TGTGCCAGCAGCTTTGACAGAATCTATGGCTACACCTTC CASSFDRIYGYTF
TRBJ1-1 TRBD1 many TRBV4-2 TGTGCCAGCAGAACCGGACAGGGGGTCCTTCGGGACACTGAAGCTTTCTTT CASRTGQGVLRDTEAFF
TRBJ2-5 TRBD1 many TRBV9 TGTGCCAGCAGCGTAGTCGACCCCTGGGACAGGAGGCAAGAGACCCAGTACTTC CASSVVDPWDRRQETQYF
TRBJ1-2 TRBD1 many TRBV28 TGTGCCAGCACCCTACCCAACAGGGGATTCTATGGCTACACCTTC CASTLPNRGFYGYTF
TRBJ1-5 TRBD1 once TRBV6-1 TGTGCCAGCGGCCGACGGGACAGCGCTTATAGCAATCAGCCCCAGCATTTT CASGRRDSAYSNQPQHF
TRBJ1-5 - many TRBV20-1 TGCAGTGCTAGTGCCTACGGTGGCAATCAGCCCCAGCATTTT CSASAYGGNQPQHF
TRBJ2-7 - few TRBV2 TGTGCCAGCAGTGATAGTGGGTTAGCCTACGAGCAGTACTTC CASSDSGLAYEQYF
TRBJ2-4 - many TRBV7-9 TGTGCCAGCAGCGACGGACAGGGAGGGGTTCAGTACTTC CASSDGQGGVQYF
TRBJ1-3 - - TRBV28 TGTGCCAGCAGTTTCCCGGACGGCGGCTCTGGAAACACCATATATTTT CASSFPDGGSGNTIYF
TRBJ2-6 - many TRBV19 TGTGCCACTGGGGCAGGGGTGGGGGCCAACGTCCTGACTTTC CATGAGVGANVLTF
TRBJ1-1 - - TRBV6-1 TGTGCCAGCAACCTACTGCCCCCGGCGAACACTGAAGCTTTCTTT CASNLLPPANTEAFF
TRBJ2-2 - many TRBV20-1 TGCAGTGCTTCCCGGAGCGACGGGGAGCTGTTTTTT CSASRSDGELFF
TRBJ1-2 - few TRBV7-2 TGTGCCAGCAGCTCCCCCGGGACCCCGGGAGGCTACACCTTC CASSSPGTPGGYTF
TRBJ1-2 - many TRBV18 TGTGCCAGCTCACCATCAGGGAGGGCTAACTATGGCTACACCTTC CASSPSGRANYGYTF
TRBJ2-7 - - TRBV12-3/TRBV12-4 TGTGCCAGCAGTTTTTTAGGCGGCCGCTCCTACGAGCAGTACTTC CASSFLGGRSYEQYF
TRBJ1-2 TRBD1 many TRBV7-9 TGTGCCAGCAGCTTACCACACCGTACCCTCCTCGGAGACAGGGGAAGAGACTATGGCTACACCTTC CASSLPHRTLLGDRGRDYGYTF
TRBJ1-5 - many TRBV24-1 TGTGCCACCAGTGATTTGACGGCAGGGTATCAGCCCCAGCATTTT CATSDLTAGYQPQHF
TRBJ2-7 - many TRBV24-1 TGTGCCACCATCTCCCGAAAAACGGGGGCCTCCTACGAGCAGTACTTC CATISRKTGASYEQYF
TRBJ1-5 - many TRBV29-1 TGCAGCGCCCAATATGGGGGAAGCAATCAGCCCCAGCATTTT CSAQYGGSNQPQHF
TRBJ1-5 - - TRBV6-1 TGTGCCAGCAGTGAATCGGGGTACAATCAGCCCCAGCATTTT CASSESGYNQPQHF
TRBJ1-2 - many TRBV27 TGTGCCAGCAGCTCTGCAGGGGCCTATGGCTACACCTTC CASSSAGAYGYTF
TRBJ1-2 - many TRBV30 TGTGCCTGGAGTGCTTTCCCGGGGAAGGGCTACACCTTC CAWSAFPGKGYTF
TRBJ2-5 TRBD1 many TRBV6-1 TGTGCCAGCAGGAAACAGGGGATGGAGACCCAGTACTTC CASRKQGMETQYF